These 8 T cell receptor beta chains came from one sample sequenced in a study of T cell responses to AZD1222 COVID-19 vaccine. The repertoire was sequenced with immunoSEQ multiplex PCR; TCRdb's copy has only in-frame clones and lacks some. The repertoire includes over 100,000 clones, roughly 87% of them detected once, and 9.5% to 15% sits in the top ten. The starting material was peripheral blood, obtained on day 0 of MenACWY control vaccination. These receptors all come from an adult in good health.

The chain couples TRBV6-5 to TRBJ1-6, with a weak D call TRBD1 (5 bases). CDR3 length: 15 amino acids. The V gene lost 7 bases and the J gene lost 7 bases, with 17 bases spanning the gap. The germline gives CDR1 MNHEY, CDR2 SVGAGI. In nucleotides, the CDR3 is TGTGCCAGCACCCCCGGGCAGGGAGGGAATTCACCCCTCCACTTT. Translation gives CASTPGQGGNSPLHF.

The chain recombines TRBV30 with TRBJ1-1; tentative D call: TRBD1 (6 bases). Germline V gene lookup returns CDR1 GTSNPN and CDR2 SVGIG (reference sequence). The CDR3 length is 11 residues. V was clipped by 4 bases and J by 8 bases, with 11 bases between them. This chain's CDR3 is CAWKSGGEAFF. The CDR3 DNA follows: TGTGCCTGGAAGAGCGGGGGCGAAGCTTTCTTT.

The V and J genes are TRBV6-5 and TRBJ2-7, with D possibly matching TRBD1 (6 bases). The V end was cut by 6 bases, the J end by 2 bases, with 11 bases between. The CDR3 extends over 13 amino acids. Germline V CDR1 and CDR2: MNHEY, SVGAGI. The CDR3: CASSQTGPYEQYF. The CDR3 bases are TGTGCCAGCAGCCAGACAGGACCCTACGAGCAGTACTTC.

The chain has TRBV24-1 and TRBJ2-2; 8 nucleotides align to TRBD2. The trim removed 3 bases at V and 2 bases at J, leaving 10 bases unmatched. The CDR3 runs 18 residues. Per the germline V gene, CDR1 is KGHDR and CDR2 is SFDVKD. CDR3 coding DNA: TGTGCCACCAGTGATGAGAGAGCGGGAGTAATAAACACCGGGGAGCTGTTTTTT. It yields the protein CATSDERAGVINTGELFF.

The CDR3 coding sequence is TGTGCCAGCTCCGACGGACAGGGGGCGTCCTACGAGCAGTACTTC. Translation gives CASSDGQGASYEQYF. The chain is built from TRBV28 and TRBJ2-7; 11 bases match TRBD1. The germline V gene encodes CDR1 MDHEN and CDR2 SYDVKM. This CDR3 has 15 residues. After removal of 8 bases from V and 1 base from J, the junction contained 7 bases not matched to a gene.

This rearrangement joins TRBV19 to TRBJ2-1, with unresolved D. Between the trimmed V and J ends, which lost 5 bases and 1 base, there was a span of 15 bases. CDR1 and CDR2 (germline): LNHDA, SQIVND (reference sequence). The CDR3 is 16 residues long. In DNA form, the CDR3 reads TGTGCCAGTAGTCTCCGGGCATCAAGGTCCTACAATGAGCAGTTCTTC. Its protein product is CASSLRASRSYNEQFF.

The chain employs TRBV6-5 and TRBJ1-1; unclear D gene. CDR3 size: 14 residues. Trimming shortened V by 2 bases and J by 1 base, and 8 bases separated the two germline ends. The germline V gene has CDR1 MNHEY and CDR2 SVGAGI. The chain's CDR3 is CASSYGSENTEAFF. Here the CDR3 DNA reads TGTGCCAGCAGTTACGGGAGTGAGAACACTGAAGCTTTCTTT.

The chain combines TRBV6-5 with TRBJ1-2; D remains ambiguous. Germline V gene lookup returns CDR1 MNHEY and CDR2 SVGAGI. The CDR3 sequence is 14 residues long. V shed 5 bases and J shed 2 bases, with 12 bases lying between them. In DNA, the CDR3 is TGTGCCAGCAGTCCATCCATTTCGAACTATGGCTACACCTTC. It is translated as CASSPSISNYGYTF.